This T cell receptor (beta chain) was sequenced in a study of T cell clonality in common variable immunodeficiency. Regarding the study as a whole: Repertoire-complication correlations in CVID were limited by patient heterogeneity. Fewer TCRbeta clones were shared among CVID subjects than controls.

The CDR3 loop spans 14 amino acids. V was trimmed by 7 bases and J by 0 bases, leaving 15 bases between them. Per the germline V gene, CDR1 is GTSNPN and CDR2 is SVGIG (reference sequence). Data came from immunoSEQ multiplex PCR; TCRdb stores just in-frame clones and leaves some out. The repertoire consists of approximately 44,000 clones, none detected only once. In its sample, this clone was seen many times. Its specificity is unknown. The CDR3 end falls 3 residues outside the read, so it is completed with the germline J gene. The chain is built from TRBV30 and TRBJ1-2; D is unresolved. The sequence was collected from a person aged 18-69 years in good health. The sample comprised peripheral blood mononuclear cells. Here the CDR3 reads CAYLHSYPNYGYTF. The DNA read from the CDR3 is TGTGCCTATCTCCACAGCTATCCTAACTATGGC.